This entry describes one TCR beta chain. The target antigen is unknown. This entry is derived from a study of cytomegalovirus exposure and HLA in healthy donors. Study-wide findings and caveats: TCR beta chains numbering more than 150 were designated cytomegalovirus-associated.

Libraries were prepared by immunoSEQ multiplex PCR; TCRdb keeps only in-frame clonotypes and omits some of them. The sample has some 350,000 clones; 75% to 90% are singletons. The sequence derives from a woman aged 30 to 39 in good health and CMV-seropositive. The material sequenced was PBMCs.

In DNA, the CDR3 is TGTGCCAGCTCAGCGACAGGTCTGGAAAAACTGTTTTTT. Its translation: CASSATGLEKLFF. The V gene is TRBV18, the J gene TRBJ1-4; weak D call: TRBD1 (6 bases). Trimming stripped 5 bases from V and 8 bases from J, with 12 bases between. Germline CDR1 reads KGHSH; CDR2 reads LQKENI. This CDR3 contains 13 residues.